Listed here are 30 T cell receptor beta chains from one sample, sequenced in a study of CD8 T cells in Susac syndrome. Random hexamers primed reverse transcription of about 0.5 to 1 ug RNA. TCRdb re-analysed the immunoSEQ multiplex PCR reads in MiXCR, keeping a single row per CDR3 protein. The data hold roughly 140,000 distinct CDR3 sequences, with 85% to 95% observed a single time. The specimen was CD8+ T cells from PBMCs. The receptor source for this set is a human donor with multiple sclerosis.

The chain joins TRBV6-1 to TRBJ2-3, with 8 positions matching TRBD1. J was trimmed by 0 bases and V by 5 bases; bases with no gene match: 7. Per germline, CDR1 MNHNS and CDR2 SASEGT. The CDR3 extends over 16 amino acids. CDR3 nucleotides: TGTGCCAGCAGTCCGCGACAGGGGACAAGCACAGATACGCAGTATTTT. Its protein product is CASSPRQGTSTDTQYF.

The chain combines TRBV30 with TRBJ1-1; no definite D call. The V and J ends lost 3 bases and 1 base respectively, with 6 bases between them. The CDR3 runs to 12 residues. Germline V gives CDR1 GTSNPN, CDR2 SVGIG (reference sequence). The CDR3 spells CAWSGENTEAFF. The CDR3 DNA reads TGTGCCTGGAGCGGGGAGAACACTGAAGCTTTCTTT.

The rearrangement links TRBV15 to TRBJ2-7, with D hard to call. V lost 2 bases, J lost 5 bases, and 13 bases lay in between. The CDR3 loop spans 14 amino acids. Germline CDR1 and CDR2: LNHNV and YYDKDF (reference sequence). DNA of the CDR3: TGTGCCACCAGCAGATCCGGGCAGATCCACGAGCAGTACTTC. This sequence encodes CATSRSGQIHEQYF.

This chain links TRBV7-9 with TRBJ2-6; either TRBD1 or TRBD2 may supply D (5 bases each). This CDR3 comprises 17 residues. The V end lost 5 bases, the J end lost 2 bases, and 16 bases lay between the germline ends. Per the germline V gene, CDR1 is SEHNR and CDR2 is FQNEAQ (reference sequence). The CDR3 coding sequence is TGTGCCAGCAGCCTACCCCGGACACTAGCTGGGGCCAACGTCCTGACTTTC. Its protein is CASSLPRTLAGANVLTF.

The chain couples TRBV29-1 to TRBJ1-1, with D possibly being TRBD1 (5 bases). V gave up 2 bases and J gave up 5 bases, with 9 bases separating them. This CDR3 spans 12 amino acids. Germline loops: CDR1 SQVTM, CDR2 ANQGSEA. The CDR3 loop reads CSVETGWTEAFF. In DNA form, the CDR3 reads TGCAGCGTTGAAACAGGATGGACTGAAGCTTTCTTT. The whole variable domain, filled in from reference TRBV29-1 and TRBJ1-1, reads SAVISQKPSRDICQRGTSLTIQCQVDSQVTMMFWYRQQPGQSLTLIATANQGSEATYESGFVIDKFPISRPNLTFSTLTVSNMSPEDSSIYLCSVETGWTEAFFGQGTRLTVV.

V is TRBV28 and J is TRBJ1-1; TRBD1 is a possible D gene (5 bases). There are 13 residues in the CDR3. Germline assignment: CDR1 MDHEN and CDR2 SYDVKM. V was trimmed by 5 bases and J by 8 bases, leaving 15 bases between them. This CDR3 is CASSKGSGYEAFF. In DNA, the CDR3 is TGTGCCAGCAGTAAAGGTTCAGGGTACGAAGCTTTCTTT.

The V call is TRBV7-9, the J call TRBJ2-1; D might be TRBD1 (5 bases). The CDR3 has 15 amino acids. Germline loops: CDR1 SEHNR, CDR2 FQNEAQ (reference sequence). Between the trimmed V and J ends, which lost 5 bases and 2 bases, there was a span of 13 bases. The CDR3 is CASSPRAGTYNEQFF. DNA for the CDR3: TGTGCCAGCAGCCCTCGCGCAGGGACCTACAATGAGCAGTTCTTC.

This clonotype has more than one count but fewer than ten. The gene calls are TRBV28 and TRBJ2-5; D remains unclear. In germline, CDR1 is MDHEN, CDR2 SYDVKM. V was pared by 8 bases and J by 5 bases, with 6 bases between. The CDR3 has 10 residues. The CDR3 reads CASSRETQYF. CDR3 coding DNA: TGTGCCAGCTCCCGGGAGACCCAGTACTTC.

The chain is built from TRBV6-2 or TRBV6-3 and TRBJ2-7, with D possibly TRBD1 on 5 matching bases. Germline-derived CDR1 and CDR2 are MNHEY and SVGEGT. The CDR3 spans 13 residues. Trimming removed 1 base at V and 5 bases at J, with 9 bases between. The CDR3 reads CASSYFRRDEQYF. In DNA, the CDR3 is TGTGCCAGCAGTTACTTCCGCAGGGACGAGCAGTACTTC.

The genes are TRBV19 and TRBJ1-5; D is ambiguous. Germline lookup yields CDR1 LNHDA and CDR2 SQIVND (reference sequence). The CDR3 covers 16 residues. The CDR3 loop is CPPKDPSKDRNQPQHF. CDR3 nucleotides: TGTCCCCCTAAGGACCCATCGAAGGATCGCAATCAGCCCCAGCATTTT.

V and J are TRBV4-1 and TRBJ1-6, with 8 bases aligning to TRBD1. This CDR3 region has 18 residues. Trimming cost V 1 base and J 8 bases; bases outside gene matches: 13. The germline V gene has CDR1 MGHRA and CDR2 YSYEKL. CDR3 loop: CASSQVGVRDRSDSPLHF. The CDR3 DNA follows: TGCGCCAGCAGCCAAGTGGGAGTCCGGGACAGGTCGGATTCACCCCTCCACTTT.

The chain recombines TRBV28 with TRBJ2-5; possible D gene TRBD2, 5 bases. Germline lookup yields CDR1 MDHEN and CDR2 SYDVKM. The CDR3 runs to 15 residues. V lost 5 bases and J lost 2, with 15 bases in between. This CDR3 is CASSIRGSAQETQYF. The CDR3 nucleotides are TGTGCCAGCAGTATCCGAGGTAGCGCTCAAGAGACCCAGTACTTC.

The chain joins TRBV3-1 to TRBJ1-6; 8 bases fit TRBD1. Germline values: CDR1 LGHDT, CDR2 YNNKEL (reference sequence). The junction had 7 bases not matched to a gene; V was cut back by 2 bases and J by 4 bases. The CDR3 is 17 amino acids. CDR3 residues: CASSQTARTGYNSPLHF. The CDR3 coding sequence is TGTGCCAGCAGCCAAACGGCCCGGACAGGGTATAATTCACCCCTCCACTTT.

V gene TRBV30 combines with J gene TRBJ2-2; D is undetermined. Looked up from germline, CDR1 is GTSNPN and CDR2 is SVGIG (reference sequence). There are 12 residues in the CDR3. The V and J ends lost 8 bases and 5 bases respectively, with 12 bases between them. The chain's CDR3 is CANADGTGELFF. The CDR3 DNA is TGTGCCAACGCGGACGGGACCGGGGAGCTGTTTTTT.

The V gene is TRBV30, the J gene TRBJ1-2, with D unclear. With 5 bases removed from V and 0 bases from J, the gap between germline ends came to 13 bases. CDR1 is GTSNPN and CDR2 is SVGIG in the germline V gene (reference sequence). The length of the CDR3 is 14 residues. The CDR3 spells CAWLRAAPNYGYTF. The CDR3 DNA reads TGTGCCTGGCTAAGGGCTGCTCCTAACTATGGCTACACCTTC.

This chain connects TRBV11-1 to TRBJ1-5, with 10 bases lining up with TRBD1. The V gene end was trimmed by 4 bases and the J gene end by 0 bases; junction bases not matched to a gene: 18. The CDR3 has 21 residues. CDR1 is SGHAT and CDR2 is FQDESV in the germline V gene (reference sequence). Here the CDR3 DNA reads TGTGCCAGCAGCTCTCGAGAACCGACAGGGGGCCTTGGTTATAGCAATCAGCCCCAGCATTTT. It codes for CASSSREPTGGLGYSNQPQHF.

The J gene is TRBJ2-1, the V gene TRBV27; either TRBD1 or TRBD2 may supply D (5 bases each). Trimming left V 9 bases short and J 9 bases short, with 12 bases between. This CDR3 is 11 amino acids long. Germline V gene lookup returns CDR1 MNHEY and CDR2 SMNVEV (reference sequence). In DNA form, the CDR3 reads TGTGCCAGTAGGACCGGGACTGAGCAGTTCTTC. It translates to CASRTGTEQFF.

The chain recombines TRBV29-1 with TRBJ1-1; 11 nucleotides line up with TRBD1. CDR3 size: 15 residues. Germline V gene sequence: CDR1 SQVTM, CDR2 ANQGSEA. J gave up 6 bases and V 5 bases, and 11 bases lay outside the gene matches. The CDR3 is CSVPDARTGGPEAFF. The CDR3 coding sequence is TGCAGCGTTCCCGACGCCCGGACAGGGGGCCCTGAAGCTTTCTTT. The whole variable domain, filled in from reference TRBV29-1 and TRBJ1-1, reads SAVISQKPSRDICQRGTSLTIQCQVDSQVTMMFWYRQQPGQSLTLIATANQGSEATYESGFVIDKFPISRPNLTFSTLTVSNMSPEDSSIYLCSVPDARTGGPEAFFGQGTRLTVV.

In its sample, this clonotype was seen once. This chain connects TRBV9 to TRBJ1-1; TRBD1 matches at 8 bases. The CDR3 has 17 residues. The V gene's germline CDR1 is SGDLS and CDR2 YYNGEE. V was clipped by 0 bases and J by 7 bases; unmatched bases: 14. CDR3 region: CASSVGLQPRTGREAFF. CDR3 DNA sequence: TGTGCCAGCAGCGTAGGACTCCAACCGAGGACAGGGCGTGAAGCTTTCTTT.

The chain couples TRBV15 to TRBJ1-1; D remains ambiguous. Trimming pared 4 bases from V and 2 bases from J, leaving 8 bases between. CDR1 is LNHNV, CDR2 YYDKDF, per germline (reference sequence). This CDR3 contains 13 residues. The CDR3: CATSNRGNTEAFF. The CDR3 nucleotides read TGTGCCACCAGCAACCGGGGTAACACTGAAGCTTTCTTT.

This sequence joins TRBV27 and TRBJ1-5; 8 bases are shared with TRBD1. Germline V gene data show CDR1 as MNHEY and CDR2 as SMNVEV (reference sequence). This CDR3 has 16 residues. V lost 5 bases, J lost 3 bases, and 9 bases stayed unmatched. The CDR3 is CASSPLRGQANQPQHF. For the CDR3, the DNA is TGTGCCAGCAGTCCTCTCAGGGGACAGGCCAATCAGCCCCAGCATTTT.

The J gene is TRBJ2-5, the V gene TRBV27; D remains ambiguous. Germline V gene lookup returns CDR1 MNHEY and CDR2 SMNVEV (reference sequence). The V and J ends lost 6 bases and 5 bases respectively, with 10 bases between them. The CDR3 contains 12 residues. CDR3 region: CASSDDWETQYF. In DNA, the CDR3 is TGTGCCAGCAGCGACGATTGGGAGACCCAGTACTTC.

This rearrangement joins TRBV19 to TRBJ2-7; D call uncertain. The V gene lost 6 bases and the J gene lost 3 bases, with 9 bases spanning the gap. Germline V CDR1 and CDR2: LNHDA, SQIVND (reference sequence). The CDR3 length is 12 residues. CDR3 nucleotide sequence: TGTGCCAGTAGGGGCAGACACTACGAGCAGTACTTC. It encodes CASRGRHYEQYF.

This sequence joins TRBV7-9 and TRBJ2-7; TRBD2 aligns across 8 bases. V was pared by 5 bases and J by 3 bases, with 6 bases of the junction left unmatched. CDR1 SEHNR and CDR2 FQNEAQ come from the germline V gene (reference sequence). This CDR3 is built from 14 residues. The CDR3 loop reads CASSPREGVYEQYF. CDR3 sequence (DNA): TGTGCCAGCAGCCCCCGGGAGGGAGTCTACGAGCAGTACTTC.

The chain is built from TRBV30 and TRBJ2-7; TRBD1 matches 10 bases. Germline values: CDR1 GTSNPN, CDR2 SVGIG (reference sequence). Trimming at V came to 1 base and at J to 6 bases, leaving 9 bases not matched to a gene. The CDR3 totals 15 residues. CDR3 residues: CAWSEPLGTGVEQYF. The CDR3 region has the DNA TGTGCCTGGAGTGAGCCCCTCGGGACAGGGGTCGAGCAGTACTTC.

The gene calls are TRBV5-1 and TRBJ2-5, with D perhaps assigned TRBD1 or TRBD2 (6 bases each). The CDR3 runs to 17 residues. CDR1 and CDR2 from the germline V gene are SGHRS and YFSETQ. Deletions cut 1 base from V and 3 bases from J, with 19 bases between. CDR3 DNA sequence: TGCGCCAGCAGCTTGTGGGGGGCGGCAGTTGCTGAAGAGACCCAGTACTTC. This translates into CASSLWGAAVAEETQYF.

V usage is TRBV4-3 and J usage is TRBJ2-1; TRBD2 aligns across 10 bases. The trim removed 1 base at V and 5 bases at J, leaving 8 bases unmatched. The CDR3 sequence is 17 residues long. CDR1 and CDR2 from the germline V gene are LGHNA and YSLEER. The CDR3 nucleotides read TGCGCCAGCAGCCAAGTCGTGGGAGCGGGGGGGGACAATGAGCAGTTCTTC. It codes for CASSQVVGAGGDNEQFF.

J is TRBJ2-3 and V is TRBV9; possible D gene TRBD2, 6 bases. Trimming pared 0 bases from V and 1 base from J, leaving 9 bases between. The germline V gene has CDR1 SGDLS and CDR2 YYNGEE. This CDR3 comprises 15 residues. CDR3 sequence (DNA): TGTGCCAGCAGCGTAGGGGGACTTCGCACAGATACGCAGTATTTT. Translation gives CASSVGGLRTDTQYF. Together with reference TRBV9 and TRBJ2-3, the CDR3 gives the full variable domain: DSGVTQTPKHLITATGQRVTLRCSPRSGDLSVYWYQQSLDQGLQFLIQYYNGEERAKGNILERFSAQQFPDLHSELNLSSLELGDSALYFCASSVGGLRTDTQYFGPGTRLTVL.

V and J are TRBV30 and TRBJ1-1; D not resolved. Germline V gene data show CDR1 as GTSNPN and CDR2 as SVGIG (reference sequence). V lost 0 bases, J lost 1 base, and 9 bases lay in between. The length of the CDR3 is 14 residues. The CDR3 nucleotides read TGTGCCTGGAGTGTGAGTCACAAGAACACTGAAGCTTTCTTT. Residues: CAWSVSHKNTEAFF. The variable domain in full, completed from reference TRBV30 and TRBJ1-1, reads SQTIHQWPATLVQPVGSPLSLECTVEGTSNPNLYWYRQAAGRGLQLLFYSVGIGQISSEVPQNLSASRPQDRQFILSSKKLLLSDSGFYLCAWSVSHKNTEAFFGQGTRLTVV.

This chain connects TRBV3-1 to TRBJ2-1; D tentatively reads TRBD1 or TRBD2 (5 bases each). Germline lookup yields CDR1 LGHDT and CDR2 YNNKEL (reference sequence). The ends were cut back, 1 base at V and 9 bases at J, with 13 bases in the middle. The CDR3 totals 14 residues. The CDR3 coding sequence is TGTGCCAGCAGCCAAGTTAGGGGCGGGCGTGAGCAGTTCTTC. Translated, it gives CASSQVRGGREQFF.